These 30 T cell receptor beta chains originate from one sample sequenced in a study of identical twins. TCRdb re-analysed the 5' RACE reads in MiXCR, keeping a single row per CDR3 protein. This sample yields approximately 500,000 distinct CDR3 sequences, of which about 15% are seen a single time; around 0.48% belongs to the top ten. These data also featured in a second study, about yellow fever vaccine responses in identical twins.

Sequenced sample: CD4+ T cells sorted from blood. All receptors derive from a woman aged 18-29 years in good health.

This clonotype was counted at least ten times. The chain links TRBV12-3 or TRBV12-4 to TRBJ2-7; TRBD1 matches 10 bases. Losses at the gene ends were 4 bases for V and 2 bases for J; bases not matched to a gene: 2. The CDR3 spans 14 residues. Here the CDR3 DNA reads TGTGCCAGCAGTTCCGGACAGGGGGCCTACGAGCAGTACGTC. It is translated as CASSSGQGAYEQYV.

The J gene is TRBJ2-6, the V gene TRBV12-3 or TRBV12-4; D is perhaps TRBD2 (6 bases). Trimming shortened V by 6 bases and J by 6 bases, and 18 bases separated the two germline ends. The CDR3 is made up of 16 amino acids. As DNA, the CDR3 is TGTGCCAGCAGAACCCTTCAGGGAGGAGAGGCCAACGTCCTGACTTTC. This sequence encodes CASRTLQGGEANVLTF.

The rearrangement uses TRBV20-1 and TRBJ2-1; possibly TRBD2 for D (8 bases). Trimming took 5 bases from V and 7 from J, leaving 21 bases between them. This CDR3 has 15 amino acids. Germline V gives CDR1 DFQATT, CDR2 SNEGSKA (reference sequence). The CDR3 bases are TGCAGTGCTTTCACGGGAGGGGGCCTTTGGAATGAGCAGTTCTTC. Its protein product is CSAFTGGGLWNEQFF.

The genes are TRBV4-1 and TRBJ1-5, with D unresolved. Trimming cost V 0 bases and J 4 bases, with 10 bases left between them. There are 15 residues in the CDR3. The germline CDR1 and CDR2 sequences are MGHRA and YSYEKL. The CDR3 DNA sequence: TGCGCCAGCAGCCAAGATCGGACCTATAATCAGCCCCAGCATTTT. Encoded protein: CASSQDRTYNQPQHF.

This rearrangement joins TRBV5-1 to TRBJ1-2; no reliable D call. The V end lost 2 bases, the J end lost 4 bases, and 12 bases lay between the germline ends. Germline V lookup: CDR1 SGHRS, CDR2 YFSETQ. CDR3 size: 14 residues. CDR3: CASSFAPTGYGYTF. CDR3 nucleotides: TGCGCCAGCAGCTTCGCCCCGACTGGCTATGGCTACACCTTC.

This clonotype occurred a few times. The genes are TRBV20-1 and TRBJ2-1; D is perhaps TRBD1 (6 bases). V was pared by 6 bases and J by 4 bases, with 16 bases between. This CDR3 contains 14 residues. CDR1 is DFQATT, CDR2 SNEGSKA, per germline (reference sequence). This CDR3 is CSAPWPRGYNEQFF. CDR3 DNA sequence: TGCAGTGCGCCCTGGCCTAGGGGGTACAATGAGCAGTTCTTC.

The J gene is TRBJ2-7, the V gene TRBV10-3; D is uncertain. CDR3 length: 13 amino acids. The germline gives CDR1 ENHRY, CDR2 SYGVKD. Trimming shortened V by 4 bases and J by 5 bases, and 12 bases separated the two germline ends. The CDR3: CAISGARVDEQYF. The CDR3 DNA reads TGTGCCATCAGTGGCGCCCGGGTTGACGAGCAGTACTTC.

The chain couples TRBV29-1 to TRBJ2-7; 9 bases line up with TRBD2. Trimming removed 6 bases from V and 0 bases from J; junction bases left unmatched: 6. The germline gives CDR1 SQVTM, CDR2 ANQGSEA. This CDR3 has 14 residues. The CDR3 nucleotides are TGCAGCGTCATCCCTAGCGGGGTCTCCTACGAGCAGTACTTC. Translation: CSVIPSGVSYEQYF.

The sample holds a few counts of this clonotype. The J gene is TRBJ2-2, the V gene TRBV10-3; D possibly uses TRBD1 or TRBD2 (6 bases each). V was cut by 6 bases and J by 2 bases, with 22 bases left in between. Germline assignment: CDR1 ENHRY and CDR2 SYGVKD. This CDR3 has 18 residues. The CDR3 nucleotides are TGTGCCATCAGCGTGGACAGACTAGATTATTACAACACCGGGGAGCTGTTTTTT. This encodes CAISVDRLDYYNTGELFF.

This clonotype occurred a few times. The chain recombines TRBV24-1 with TRBJ1-5; D unclear. Per the germline V gene, CDR1 is KGHDR and CDR2 is SFDVKD. The CDR3 contains 13 residues. Trimming cost V 6 bases and J 4 bases, with 9 bases left between them. The CDR3 coding sequence is TGTGCCACCAGTCCTTTTGGTAATCAGCCCCAGCATTTT. Translation: CATSPFGNQPQHF.

Remarks on this clonotype: One junction end disagrees with the germline gene, perhaps due to a read error. CDR3 sequence: CSAETQRSGANVLTF. The CDR3 bases are TGCAGCGCTGAAACGCAGCGCTCTGGGGCCAACGTCCTGACTTTC. The rearrangement links TRBV29-1 to TRBJ2-6, with D unclear. Germline loops: CDR1 SQVTM, CDR2 ANQGSEA. This CDR3 is 15 amino acids long. The full variable domain, its missing parts supplied by reference TRBV29-1 and TRBJ2-6, is SAVISQKPSRDICQRGTSLTIQCQVDSQVTMMFWYRQQPGQSLTLIATANQGSEATYESGFVIDKFPISRPNLTFSTLTVSNMSPEDSSIYLCSAETQRSGANVLTFGAGSRLTVL.

This clonotype was picked up a small number of times. CDR3: CSVYSGDRTTYEQYV. CDR3 coding DNA: TGCAGCGTGTACTCGGGGGACAGGACGACCTACGAGCAGTACGTC. V usage is TRBV29-1 and J usage is TRBJ2-7; 8 positions match TRBD1. Per germline, CDR1 SQVTM and CDR2 ANQGSEA. Trimming at V came to 6 bases and at J to 2 bases, leaving 12 bases not matched to a gene. The CDR3 runs to 15 residues.

The rearrangement joins TRBV25-1 to TRBJ2-7, with 9 bases fitting TRBD1. Germline V lookup: CDR1 MGHDK, CDR2 SYGVNS. The CDR3 loop spans 16 amino acids. Losses at the gene ends were 3 bases for V and 5 bases for J; bases not matched to a gene: 11. Here the CDR3 DNA reads TGTGCCAGCAGTGATGCCTCGACAGGGGGTCAGGACGAGCAGTACTTC. Its protein product is CASSDASTGGQDEQYF.

The chain couples TRBV20-1 to TRBJ2-5; tentative D call: TRBD2 (6 bases). V lost 3 bases and J lost 4, with 27 bases in between. The CDR3 sequence is 18 residues long. From germline, CDR1 is DFQATT and CDR2 SNEGSKA (reference sequence). As DNA, the CDR3 is TGCAGTGCTAGGAGAGTTGGGACGGGTCTCCTGGGGGGAGAGACCCAGTACTTC. This gives the protein CSARRVGTGLLGGETQYF.

There are a few counts of this clonotype. The chain recombines TRBV5-1 with TRBJ2-1; 11 nucleotides line up with TRBD2. The germline V gene has CDR1 SGHRS and CDR2 YFSETQ. V gave up 2 bases and J gave up 3 bases; unmatched junction bases: 13. The CDR3 spans 19 residues. The CDR3 region has the DNA TGCGCCAGCAGCTTCTTCCCTAGCGGGAGGTCTACGTACTACAATGAGCAGTTCTTC. This gives the protein CASSFFPSGRSTYYNEQFF.

There are a few counts of this clonotype. The rearrangement uses TRBV20-1 and TRBJ2-7, with 9 bases aligning to TRBD1. The length of the CDR3 is 14 residues. Trimming cost V 5 bases and J 4 bases; bases outside gene matches: 9. Germline-derived CDR1 and CDR2 are DFQATT and SNEGSKA (reference sequence). The DNA for the CDR3 is TGCAGTGCTCTGAGGGACAGGGCGGGTTACGAGCAGTACTTC. This translates into CSALRDRAGYEQYF.

This clonotype was recorded a few times. CDR3 nucleotide sequence: TGTGCCAGCACCTCAGGGGAGGGCAGCCAGCCCCAGCATTTT. As protein: CASTSGEGSQPQHF. This sequence joins TRBV2 and TRBJ1-5; maybe TRBD1 (6 bases). Deletions cut 7 bases from V and 7 bases from J, with 17 bases between. The CDR3 spans 14 residues. Germline CDR1 SNHLY, CDR2 FYNNEI.

This clonotype showed up many times. This chain links TRBV28 with TRBJ2-3; the match to TRBD2 covers 10 bases. V dropped 5 bases and J dropped 8; count of bases not matched to a gene: 16. Germline CDR1 reads MDHEN; CDR2 reads SYDVKM. This CDR3 contains 17 residues. CDR3 sequence reads: CASSLHRSGRAKATQYF. The CDR3 region has the DNA TGTGCCAGCAGTCTCCATCGAAGCGGGAGGGCCAAGGCTACGCAGTATTTT.

This clonotype appeared a few times. The chain combines TRBV4-2 with TRBJ2-7, with D possibly TRBD2 on 5 matching bases. There are 14 residues in the CDR3. V lost 0 bases, J lost 7 bases, and 13 bases lay in between. Germline-derived CDR1 and CDR2 are LGHNA and YNFKEQ. CDR3: CASSQERVAGEQYF. CDR3 bases: TGTGCCAGCAGCCAAGAGAGGGTAGCCGGGGAGCAGTACTTC.

This clonotype was counted only a few times. The J gene is TRBJ2-3, the V gene TRBV28; 13 positions match TRBD2. CDR1 MDHEN and CDR2 SYDVKM come from the germline V gene. This CDR3 spans 17 amino acids. The trim removed 4 bases at V and 0 bases at J, leaving 4 bases unmatched. The DNA of the CDR3 is TGTGCCAGCAGTTCCGGGACTAGCGGGATGAGCACAGATACGCAGTATTTT. The encoded protein is CASSSGTSGMSTDTQYF.

The CDR3 region is CASKGPSNYGYTF. DNA of the CDR3: TGTGCCAGCAAGGGACCCTCTAACTATGGCTACACCTTC. The chain is built from TRBV28 and TRBJ1-2; a possible D gene is TRBD1 (5 bases). Trimming shortened V by 7 bases and J by 0 bases, and 9 bases separated the two germline ends. The CDR3 loop spans 13 amino acids. CDR1 MDHEN and CDR2 SYDVKM come from the germline V gene.

The chain employs TRBV28 and TRBJ2-1; 9 bases agree with TRBD1. Trimming took 6 bases from V and 2 from J; bases not matched to a gene: 8. The germline V gene encodes CDR1 MDHEN and CDR2 SYDVKM. This CDR3 contains 16 residues. The DNA of the CDR3 is TGTGCCAGCAGCAGGGACAGGGTTTCCACCTACAATGAGCAGTTCTTC. This codes for CASSRDRVSTYNEQFF.

This clonotype was seen once. The chain couples TRBV19 to TRBJ1-5, with 9 bases aligning to TRBD1. Looked up from germline, CDR1 is LNHDA and CDR2 is SQIVND (reference sequence). Losses at the gene ends were 5 bases for V and 2 bases for J; bases not matched to a gene: 10. The CDR3 runs to 17 residues. The CDR3 DNA follows: TGTGCCAGTAGTCTTAACCCGGGACAGGGAGGCAATCAGCCCCAGCATTTT. It encodes CASSLNPGQGGNQPQHF.

J is TRBJ2-3 and V is TRBV20-1, with D tentatively TRBD1 or TRBD2 (5 bases each). This CDR3 has 14 residues. Germline V gene data show CDR1 as DFQATT and CDR2 as SNEGSKA (reference sequence). Trimming cost V 5 bases and J 13 bases, with 25 bases left between them. CDR3 coding DNA: TGCAGTGCTCATCGGCTAGGGGACCTAGATCGGGAGTATTTT. This encodes CSAHRLGDLDREYF.

The chain carries TRBV6-5 and TRBJ2-3; weak D call: TRBD2 (5 bases). V lost 4 bases and J 6 bases, leaving 20 bases between the germline ends. The CDR3 contains 16 residues. Germline V gives CDR1 MNHEY, CDR2 SVGAGI. CDR3: CASSSARAEKGDTQYF. DNA of the CDR3: TGTGCCAGCAGTTCCGCTCGAGCGGAAAAAGGGGATACGCAGTATTTT.

This clonotype appeared many times. This chain links TRBV5-1 with TRBJ2-3; 9 bases line up with TRBD2. Germline lookup yields CDR1 SGHRS and CDR2 YFSETQ. CDR3 length: 16 amino acids. V shed 2 bases, J shed 6 bases, and the junction held 10 bases outside the gene matches. The CDR3 DNA reads as TGCGCCAGCAGCTTAGGAGCTAGCGGGAAAAGGGATACGCAGTATTTT. This gives the protein CASSLGASGKRDTQYF.

The gene calls are TRBV2 and TRBJ2-1; 8 nucleotides align to TRBD2. With 4 bases clipped from V and 1 base from J, the junction kept 21 bases outside the gene matches. CDR3 size: 21 residues. Germline CDR1 and CDR2: SNHLY and FYNNEI. CDR3 sequence: CASSAFLGLALSLFSYNEQFF. CDR3 bases: TGTGCCAGCAGTGCCTTTTTAGGACTAGCTCTGTCCCTTTTTTCCTACAATGAGCAGTTCTTC.

Only a few counts were recorded for this clonotype. This chain uses TRBV5-1 with TRBJ2-1; no clear D. The V end was cut by 0 bases, the J end by 8 bases, with 15 bases between. CDR1 is SGHRS and CDR2 is YFSETQ in the germline V gene. The CDR3 length is 15 residues. Here the CDR3 reads CASSLVDTLAYEQFF. Written as DNA, the CDR3 is TGCGCCAGCAGCTTGGTTGACACTCTGGCGTATGAGCAGTTCTTC.

The chain employs TRBV15 and TRBJ2-1; TRBD1 matches at 7 bases. Germline CDR1 reads LNHNV; CDR2 reads YYDKDF (reference sequence). After removal of 0 bases from V and 16 bases from J, the junction contained 15 bases not matched to a gene. The CDR3 contains 15 residues. The CDR3 DNA follows: TGTGCCACCAGCAGAGAGAGGGACCCCGGGACAGATGACTTCTTC. Translated: CATSRERDPGTDDFF.

The gene calls are TRBV7-9 and TRBJ1-2; 9 nucleotides align to TRBD1. The CDR3 has 16 residues. Losses at the gene ends were 5 bases for V and 4 bases for J; bases not matched to a gene: 11. CDR1 is SEHNR and CDR2 is FQNEAQ in the germline V gene (reference sequence). The CDR3 loop is CASSHIRDRVGYGYTF. The CDR3 DNA reads as TGTGCCAGCAGCCACATCCGGGACAGGGTTGGCTATGGCTACACCTTC.